Listed below are T cell receptor beta chains from one sample, sequenced in a study of OX40 agonist ivuxolimab in advanced cancers. Produced via immunoSEQ multiplex PCR; TCRdb's table is partial and in-frame only. Here the sample spans some 19,000 clones, 77% being singletons. The material sequenced was CD4+ or CD8+ T cells sorted from blood, taken in a trial of the OX40 agonist ivuxolimab. These receptors were obtained from an adult with an advanced solid tumor such as melanoma, head and neck, liver or kidney cancer. Each CDR3 is given with its conserved first and last residue. Each record gives: D gene, J gene, clone size, V gene, CDR3 length, CDR3 protein, CDR3 DNA. D genes are given only for firm matches. Clone size is shown for a subset of rows, as once, few, many or a class of expanded clone.

NA	TRBJ2-1	NA	TRBV27	12	CASTGTLNEQFF	TGTGCCAGCACCGGGACACTAAATGAGCAGTTCTTC
TRBD1	TRBJ1-2	NA	TRBV7-9	16	CASSPRDRVLRYGYTF	TGTGCCAGCAGCCCCCGGGACAGGGTCCTTAGGTATGGCTACACCTTC
NA	TRBJ1-5	NA	TRBV7-8	16	CASSGDSGNGNQPQHF	TGTGCCAGCAGCGGGGACTCGGGCAATGGCAATCAGCCCCAGCATTTT
NA	TRBJ2-1	once	TRBV4-3	18	CASSQDRVASWHYNEQFF	TGCGCCAGCAGCCAAGATCGCGTAGCTAGCTGGCACTACAATGAGCAGTTCTTC
NA	TRBJ2-1	NA	TRBV19	18	CASSITLRTAYSYNEQFF	TGTGCCAGTAGTATAACCCTCCGGACAGCATACTCCTACAATGAGCAGTTCTTC
NA	TRBJ2-2	NA	TRBV19	14	CASSQVGVGGELFF	TGTGCCAGTAGTCAGGTGGGAGTAGGCGGGGAGCTGTTTTTT
NA	TRBJ2-7	NA	TRBV7-9	12	CASSGDIYEQYF	TGTGCCAGCAGCGGGGACATCTACGAGCAGTACTTC
TRBD1	TRBJ1-6	NA	TRBV6-4	13	CASRAETGAPLHF	TGTGCCAGCAGGGCCGAGACAGGGGCCCCCCTCCACTTT
TRBD2	TRBJ2-3	NA	TRBV6-6	11	CASSSGTMQYF	TGTGCCAGCAGTTCCGGGACTATGCAGTATTTT
NA	TRBJ2-1	NA	TRBV6-5	15	CASSLGQSSYNEQFF	TGTGCCAGCAGTCTTGGGCAGAGCTCCTACAATGAGCAGTTCTTC
NA	TRBJ1-1	NA	TRBV7-2	12	CASSPDGIEAFF	TGTGCCAGCAGCCCCGACGGGATTGAAGCTTTCTTT
NA	TRBJ2-7	NA	TRBV27	13	CASKSGESYEQYF	TGTGCCAGCAAATCAGGGGAGAGCTACGAGCAGTACTTC
NA	TRBJ2-7	NA	TRBV4-3	15	CASSQEARDPYEQYF	TGCGCCAGCAGCCAAGAGGCAAGAGATCCCTACGAGCAGTACTTC
NA	TRBJ1-1	NA	TRBV5-1	13	CASSFEGNTEAFF	TGCGCCAGCAGCTTTGAGGGGAACACTGAAGCTTTCTTT
NA	TRBJ2-1	few	TRBV7-9	13	CASSPGGVYEQFF	TGTGCCAGCAGCCCAGGGGGGGTCTATGAGCAGTTCTTC
NA	TRBJ1-4	NA	TRBV15	15	CATADPGGVGEKLFF	TGTGCCACCGCCGACCCGGGGGGTGTTGGTGAAAAACTGTTTTTT
NA	TRBJ2-7	NA	TRBV27	14	CASSLRAGIYEQYF	TGTGCCAGCAGTTTAAGGGCGGGGATTTACGAGCAGTACTTC
NA	TRBJ2-1	medium-sized	TRBV7-8	14	CASSLDGPLDEQFF	TGTGCCAGCAGCTTAGATGGTCCCTTGGATGAGCAGTTCTTC